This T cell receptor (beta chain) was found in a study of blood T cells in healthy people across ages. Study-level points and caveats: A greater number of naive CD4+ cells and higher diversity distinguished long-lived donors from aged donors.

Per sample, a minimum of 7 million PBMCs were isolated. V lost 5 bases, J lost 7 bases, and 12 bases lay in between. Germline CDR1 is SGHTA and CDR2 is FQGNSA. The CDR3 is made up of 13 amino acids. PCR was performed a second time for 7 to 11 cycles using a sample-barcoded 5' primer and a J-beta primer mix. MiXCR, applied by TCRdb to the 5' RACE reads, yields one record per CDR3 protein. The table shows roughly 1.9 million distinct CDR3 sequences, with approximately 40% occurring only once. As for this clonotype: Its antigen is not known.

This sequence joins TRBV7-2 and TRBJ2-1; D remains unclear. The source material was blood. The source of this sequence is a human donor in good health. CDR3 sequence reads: CASSTQRRNEQFF. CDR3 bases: TGTGCCAGCAGCACACAACGGAGAAATGAGCAGTTCTTC. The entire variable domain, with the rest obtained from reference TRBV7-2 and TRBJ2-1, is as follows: GAGVSQSPSNKVTEKGKDVELRCDPISGHTALYWYRQSLGQGLEFLIYFQGNSAPDKSGLPSDRFSAERTGGSVSTLTIQRTQQEDSAVYLCASSTQRRNEQFFGPGTRLTVL.